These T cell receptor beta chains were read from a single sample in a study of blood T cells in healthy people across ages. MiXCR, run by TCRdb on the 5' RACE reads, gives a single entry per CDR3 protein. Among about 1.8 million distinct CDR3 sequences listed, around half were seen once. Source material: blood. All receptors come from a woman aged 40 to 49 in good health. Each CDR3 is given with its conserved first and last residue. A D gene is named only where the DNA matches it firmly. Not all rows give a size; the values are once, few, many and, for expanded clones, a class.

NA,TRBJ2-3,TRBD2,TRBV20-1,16,CSAGLILAGSPDTQYF,TGCAGTGCCGGCCTCATCCTAGCGGGCAGCCCAGATACGCAGTATTTT
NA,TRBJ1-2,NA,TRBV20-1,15,CSAREPETVSHGYTF,TGCAGTGCTAGAGAGCCAGAGACAGTCAGCCATGGCTACACCTTC
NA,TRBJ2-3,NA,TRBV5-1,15,CASSFEGSFLDTQYF,TGCGCCAGCAGCTTCGAGGGTTCTTTTTTGGATACGCAGTATTTT
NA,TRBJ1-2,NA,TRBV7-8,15,CASSLHHGGSYGYTF,TGTGCCAGCAGCTTACATCACGGAGGGAGCTATGGCTACACCTTC
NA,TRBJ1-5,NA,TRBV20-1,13,CSATEVLNQPQHF,TGCAGTGCTACAGAAGTATTAAATCAGCCCCAGCATTTT
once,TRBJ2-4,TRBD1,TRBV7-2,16,CASSPNGQGWFNEQYF,TGTGCCAGCAGCCCTAACGGACAGGGGTGGTTCAATGAGCAGTACTTC
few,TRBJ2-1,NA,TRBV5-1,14,CASSSPRPYNEQFF,TGCGCCAGCAGCTCCCCTCGGCCCTACAATGAGCAGTTCTTC
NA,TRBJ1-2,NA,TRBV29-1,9,CSVEVESTF,TGCAGCGTTGAAGTGGAGAGCACCTTC
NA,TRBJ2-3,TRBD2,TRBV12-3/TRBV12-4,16,CASSLRAGPSTDTQYF,TGTGCCAGCAGTTTACGAGCGGGACCGAGCACAGATACGCAGTATTTT
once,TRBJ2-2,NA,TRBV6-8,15,CTSSYSGGRTGELFF,TGTACCAGCAGTTACTCGGGGGGCCGCACCGGGGAGCTGTTTTTT
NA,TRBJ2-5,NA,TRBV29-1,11,CSWALGETQYF,TGCAGTTGGGCTCTTGGGGAGACCCAGTACTTC
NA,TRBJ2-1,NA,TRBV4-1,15,CASSQVQTGQETQFF,TGCGCCAGCAGCCAAGTCCAGACCGGTCAAGAGACCCAGTTCTTC
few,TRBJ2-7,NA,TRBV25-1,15,CASPNGGSGLRRQYF,TGTGCCAGCCCGAACGGGGGCAGTGGCCTACGTAGGCAGTACTTC
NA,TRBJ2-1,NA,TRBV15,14,CATYDRLSVNEQFF,TGTGCCACCTACGACAGACTATCAGTCAATGAGCAGTTCTTC
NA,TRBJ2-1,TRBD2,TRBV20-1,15,CSAALRRAGGNEQFF,TGCAGTGCCGCATTGCGGCGAGCGGGGGGTAATGAGCAGTTCTTC
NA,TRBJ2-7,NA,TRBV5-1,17,CASSLRGGPSSSYEQYF,TGCGCCAGCAGCTTGAGGGGGGGCCCTTCAAGCTCCTACGAGCAGTACTTC
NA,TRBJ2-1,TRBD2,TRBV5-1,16,CASSLALGGGAYEQFF,TGCGCCAGCAGCTTGGCATTAGGCGGGGGGGCCTATGAGCAGTTCTTC
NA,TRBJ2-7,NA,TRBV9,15,CASSVGPRGNYEQYF,TGTGCCAGCAGCGTAGGCCCCAGGGGAAACTACGAGCAGTACTTC
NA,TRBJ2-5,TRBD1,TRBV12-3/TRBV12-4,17,CASSPKAVQGDQETQYF,TGTGCCAGCAGTCCAAAAGCCGTTCAGGGGGATCAAGAGACCCAGTACTTC
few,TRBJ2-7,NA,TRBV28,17,CASSLLAEGSLTYEQYF,TGTGCCAGCAGTTTATTGGCGGAGGGGTCACTCACCTACGAGCAGTACTTC
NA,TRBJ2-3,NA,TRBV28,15,CASSPLRGYTDTQYF,TGTGCCAGCAGTCCCCTTCGGGGCTACACAGATACGCAGTATTTT
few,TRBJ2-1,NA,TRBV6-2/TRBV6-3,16,CASKEGAGLPVGEQFF,TGTGCCAGCAAGGAGGGGGCGGGACTCCCGGTAGGTGAGCAGTTCTTC
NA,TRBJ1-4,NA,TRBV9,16,CASSVATGFANEKLFF,TGTGCCAGCAGCGTAGCTACAGGGTTTGCTAATGAAAAACTGTTTTTT
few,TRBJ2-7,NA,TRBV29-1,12,CSNHAGVDEQYF,TGCAGCAACCATGCAGGGGTCGACGAGCAGTACTTC
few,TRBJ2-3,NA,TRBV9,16,CASSVDLAGHADTQYF,TGTGCCAGCAGCGTAGATTTAGCAGGGCACGCAGATACGCAGTATTTT
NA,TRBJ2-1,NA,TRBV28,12,CASSTLRATQFF,TGTGCCAGCAGTACCCTCCGGGCGACTCAGTTCTTC
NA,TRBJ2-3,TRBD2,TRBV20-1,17,CSAKKLAGSSSTDTQYF,TGCAGTGCTAAAAAACTAGCGGGGAGCTCTAGCACAGATACGCAGTATTTT
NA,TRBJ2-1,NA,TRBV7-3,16,CASRILPGSSYNEQFF,TGTGCCAGCAGGATCTTACCAGGGAGCTCCTACAATGAGCAGTTCTTC
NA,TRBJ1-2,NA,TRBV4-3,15,CASSQDERDDYGYTF,TGCGCCAGCAGCCAAGATGAGAGGGACGACTATGGCTACACCTTC
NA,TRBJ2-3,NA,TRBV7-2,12,CASTPITDTQYF,TGTGCCAGCACCCCGATTACAGATACGCAGTATTTT
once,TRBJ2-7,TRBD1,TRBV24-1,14,CAARLGQGVAEQYF,TGTGCCGCCCGATTGGGACAGGGAGTAGCCGAGCAGTACTTC
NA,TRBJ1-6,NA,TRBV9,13,CASSVDVGSPLHF,TGTGCCAGCAGCGTAGATGTGGGGTCACCCCTCCACTTT
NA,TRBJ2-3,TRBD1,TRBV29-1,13,CSVGTGITDTQYF,TGCAGCGTGGGGACAGGGATCACAGATACGCAGTATTTT
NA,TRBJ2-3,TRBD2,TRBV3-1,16,CASSRGTSRGSDTQYF,TGTGCCAGCAGCCGGGGGACTAGTAGGGGTTCAGATACGCAGTATTTT
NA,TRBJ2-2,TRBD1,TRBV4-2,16,CASSQDRRTGTGELFF,TGTGCCAGCAGCCAAGATCGTAGGACAGGCACCGGGGAGCTGTTTTTT
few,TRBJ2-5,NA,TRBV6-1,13,CASSESRGGTQYF,TGTGCCAGCAGTGAAAGCAGGGGAGGGACCCAGTACTTC
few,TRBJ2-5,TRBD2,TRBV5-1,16,CASSFSGTSGQETQYF,TGCGCCAGCAGCTTCTCCGGGACTAGCGGCCAAGAGACCCAGTACTTC
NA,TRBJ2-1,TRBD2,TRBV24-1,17,CATSDPGTSGPYNEQFF,TGTGCCACCAGTGACCCCGGGACTAGCGGACCCTACAATGAGCAGTTCTTC
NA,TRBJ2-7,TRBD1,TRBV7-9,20,CASSLVRWDRRQSSSYEQYF,TGTGCCAGCAGCTTAGTGAGGTGGGACAGGAGACAATCAAGCTCCTACGAGCAGTACTTC
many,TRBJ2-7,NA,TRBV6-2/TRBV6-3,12,CASRQGPYEQYF,TGTGCCAGCAGACAGGGTCCCTACGAGCAGTACTTC
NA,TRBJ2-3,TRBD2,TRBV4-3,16,CASSQEGGVLTDTQYF,TGCGCCAGCAGCCAAGAGGGGGGGGTACTCACAGATACGCAGTATTTT
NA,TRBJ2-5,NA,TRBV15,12,CATSLGYETQYF,TGTGCCACCAGCTTAGGGTACGAGACCCAGTACTTC
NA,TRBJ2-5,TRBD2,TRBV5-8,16,CASSSSLGLAEETQYF,TGTGCCAGCAGCTCATCTCTCGGGCTAGCGGAAGAGACCCAGTACTTC
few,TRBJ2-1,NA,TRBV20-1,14,CSARSRATYNEQFF,TGCAGTGCTAGATCAAGGGCCACCTACAATGAGCAGTTCTTC
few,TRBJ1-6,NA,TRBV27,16,CASSFGGGSYNSPLHF,TGTGCCAGCAGTTTCGGGGGCGGCTCCTATAATTCACCCCTCCACTTT
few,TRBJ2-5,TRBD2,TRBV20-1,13,CSAERGTGETQYF,TGCAGTGCTGAGCGGGGAACGGGGGAGACCCAGTACTTC
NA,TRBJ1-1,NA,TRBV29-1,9,CSAPPEAFF,TGCAGCGCCCCCCCAGAAGCTTTCTTT
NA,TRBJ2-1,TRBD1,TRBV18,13,CASSPDRGVEQFF,TGTGCCAGCTCACCAGACAGGGGCGTTGAGCAGTTCTTC
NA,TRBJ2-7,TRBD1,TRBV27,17,CASSLYDGRDRSYEQYF,TGTGCCAGCAGTTTATACGACGGCCGGGACAGATCCTACGAGCAGTACTTC
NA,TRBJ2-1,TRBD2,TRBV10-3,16,CAISGTSGGTLETQFF,TGTGCCATCAGTGGGACTAGCGGGGGTACTTTGGAGACCCAGTTCTTC
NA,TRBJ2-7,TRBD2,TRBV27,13,CASGLAVHNEQYF,TGTGCCAGCGGACTAGCGGTACACAATGAGCAGTACTTC
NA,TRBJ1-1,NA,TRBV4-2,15,CASSQASRAGTEAFF,TGTGCCAGCAGCCAAGCTTCCCGGGCCGGCACTGAAGCTTTCTTT
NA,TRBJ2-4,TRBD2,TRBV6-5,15,CASSFGTSRGDIQYF,TGTGCCAGCAGTTTCGGGACTAGTCGTGGGGACATTCAGTACTTC
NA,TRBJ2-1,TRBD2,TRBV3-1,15,CASSAGLAVNNEQFF,TGTGCCAGCAGCGCGGGACTAGCGGTTAACAATGAGCAGTTCTTC
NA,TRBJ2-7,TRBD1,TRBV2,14,CASSDRDRVYEQYF,TGTGCCAGCAGTGATCGGGACAGGGTCTACGAGCAGTACTTC